The 10 T cell receptor beta chains reported below all come from one sample, sequenced in a study of blood T cell repertoires in COVID-19. Some clones are missing from TCRdb's copy, which holds only in-frame ones; the method was immunoSEQ multiplex PCR. The sample holds 200,000 to 250,000 clones, 75% to 90% seen once. The sequenced sample consisted of peripheral blood. The receptors derive from a woman aged 25 to 39 who had recovered from COVID-19.

The V gene is TRBV4-1, the J gene TRBJ2-1; 9 nucleotides line up with TRBD2. Germline V gives CDR1 MGHRA, CDR2 YSYEKL. V dropped 3 bases and J dropped 7; count of bases not matched to a gene: 7. The CDR3 has 15 residues. CDR3 protein: CASSQVLAGMNEQFF. DNA of the CDR3: TGCGCCAGCAGCCAGGTTCTAGCGGGGATGAATGAGCAGTTCTTC.

This clone was counted once. The chain combines TRBV6-5 with TRBJ2-2; D not certain. This CDR3 is built from 12 residues. Trimming removed 6 bases at V and 3 bases at J, with 5 bases between. The germline V gene has CDR1 MNHEY and CDR2 SVGAGI. DNA for the CDR3: TGTGCCAGCAGCCAATACACCGGGGAGCTGTTTTTT. Translating it yields CASSQYTGELFF.

CDR3 in amino acids: CASSLRPTPGSEQFF. Here the CDR3 DNA reads TGTGCCAGTAGTCTTAGACCAACTCCAGGGTCTGAGCAGTTCTTC. This sequence joins TRBV19 and TRBJ2-1, with a weak D call TRBD1 (5 bases). The CDR3 has 15 residues. The germline V gene has CDR1 LNHDA and CDR2 SQIVND (reference sequence). V was pared by 5 bases and J by 9 bases, with 20 bases between. Drawing the rest from reference TRBV19 and TRBJ2-1, the complete variable domain is DGGITQSPKYLFRKEGQNVTLSCEQNLNHDAMYWYRQDPGQGLRLIYYSQIVNDFQKGDIAEGYSVSREKKESFPLTVTSAQKNPTAFYLCASSLRPTPGSEQFFGPGTRLTVL.

The chain combines TRBV6-5 with TRBJ2-1; D is ambiguous. The V gene's germline CDR1 is MNHEY and CDR2 SVGAGI. The CDR3 totals 14 residues. Trimming stripped 9 bases from V and 7 bases from J, with 19 bases between. The CDR3 protein is CASLRVTTRNEQFF. The CDR3 DNA is TGTGCCAGTTTACGGGTTACCACCCGGAATGAGCAGTTCTTC.

V and J are TRBV12-3 or TRBV12-4 and TRBJ1-2; no reliable D call. This CDR3 has 12 amino acids. Trimming stripped 6 bases from V and 8 bases from J, with 13 bases between. The CDR3 nucleotides read TGTGCCAGCAGGACTGCCCCCGAAGGCTACACCTTC. Translation gives CASRTAPEGYTF.

The rearrangement uses TRBV2 and TRBJ2-5, with 14 bases matching TRBD2. After removal of 5 bases from V and 5 bases from J, the junction contained 4 bases not matched to a gene. Germline lookup yields CDR1 SNHLY and CDR2 FYNNEI. This CDR3 is 15 amino acids long. The CDR3 protein is CASSRLAGGPETQYF. The CDR3 DNA sequence: TGTGCCAGCAGTAGACTAGCGGGGGGGCCTGAGACCCAGTACTTC.

V and J are TRBV9 and TRBJ2-1, with TRBD2 matching over 10 bases. Trimming took 4 bases from V and 7 from J; bases not matched to a gene: 8. This CDR3 contains 15 residues. Per germline, CDR1 SGDLS and CDR2 YYNGEE. In DNA, the CDR3 is TGTGCCAGCAGCCAAGCGGGGGGGTCTGAGAATGAGCAGTTCTTC. It codes for CASSQAGGSENEQFF.

The V and J genes are TRBV5-6 and TRBJ2-4; D uncertain. CDR3 length: 15 residues. Germline V CDR1 and CDR2: SGHDT, YYEEEE. Trimming took 0 bases from V and 0 from J, leaving 7 bases between them. The chain's CDR3 is CASSLAGGAKNIQYF. The CDR3 coding sequence is TGTGCCAGCAGCTTGGCTGGCGGAGCCAAAAACATTCAGTACTTC.

This sequence joins TRBV15 and TRBJ2-3; D is undetermined. There are 15 residues in the CDR3. Trimming shortened V by 2 bases and J by 1 base, and 10 bases separated the two germline ends. Germline assignment: CDR1 LNHNV and CDR2 YYDKDF (reference sequence). As DNA, the CDR3 is TGTGCCACCAGCAGAACAGAAAAAGGCACAGATACGCAGTATTTT. This translates into CATSRTEKGTDTQYF.

This rearrangement joins TRBV2 to TRBJ1-5; weak D call: TRBD1 (6 bases). Germline V gene sequence: CDR1 SNHLY, CDR2 FYNNEI. V was trimmed by 8 bases and J by 0 bases, leaving 20 bases between them. This CDR3 comprises 17 residues. The CDR3 bases are TGTGCCAGCGGCCCAGGGGCCCGTTCCTTTAGCAATCAGCCCCAGCATTTT. Residues: CASGPGARSFSNQPQHF.